The T cell receptor beta chain under discussion was sequenced for a study of human T cells and chemical hapten exposure. This clonotype has only a few counts. Time point: patch test 2, 6 weeks after DPC sensitization. Treatment described: therapeutic diphenylcyclopropenone sensitization with weekly scalp DPC. One entry per CDR3 protein results from TCRdb running MiXCR on the RACE reads. Of some 84,000 distinct CDR3 sequences listed, about 10% were seen once; the top ten hold less than 6.5%. Germline V gives CDR1 MNHEY, CDR2 SMNVEV (reference sequence). The CDR3 consists of 15 residues. Trimming took 0 bases from V and 9 from J; bases not matched to a gene: 8.

The sample in question was whole blood, obtained in connection with sensitization to the hapten diphenylcyclopropenone (DPC). The chain has TRBV27 and TRBJ2-1; 7 nucleotides match TRBD1. The receptor comes from a woman aged 45-65 years with alopecia areata. Some clones in this sample may be carry-over from other donors' samples. CDR3 nucleotide sequence: TGTGCCAGCAGTTTATCAGGGGGCGGATTCGGTGAGCAGTTCTTC. It encodes CASSLSGGGFGEQFF.